These T cell receptor beta chains were read from a single sample in a study of identical twins. TCRdb re-called the 5' RACE reads through MiXCR, storing one row per CDR3 protein. In the table there are approximately 260,000 distinct CDR3 sequences, over 12% of which are singletons. The specimen was memory (CD45RO+) T cells sorted from blood. The receptors originated from a woman younger than 35 in good health. Both conserved end residues are trimmed from each CDR3. Fields, in order: V gene, J gene, CDR3 length, CDR3 protein.

>TRBV5-1|TRBJ2-3|12
ASSLRSSTDTQY
>TRBV20-1|TRBJ2-1|14
SALPRTSGGYNEQF
>TRBV5-6|TRBJ2-1|14
ASSWAQRGGGTEQF
>TRBV19|TRBJ2-3|11
ASSIIGSDTQY
>TRBV29-1|TRBJ2-4|10
SATGAKNIQY
>TRBV7-2|TRBJ2-1|13
ASSLGRVGNNEQF
>TRBV12-3/TRBV12-4|TRBJ1-5|13
ASSLGQLDNQPQH
>TRBV12-3/TRBV12-4|TRBJ1-1|13
ASSSSVRANTEAF
>TRBV7-9|TRBJ2-3|14
ASSFISSGREYTQY
>TRBV20-1|TRBJ2-1|13
SARGLADSYNEQF
>TRBV20-1|TRBJ2-5|13
SAFNRATPQETQY
>TRBV20-1|TRBJ2-3|11
SASLRGANTQY
>TRBV12-3/TRBV12-4|TRBJ1-1|11
ASTQGSNTEAF
>TRBV10-3|TRBJ2-2|15
AISESILAGGTGELF
>TRBV5-1|TRBJ1-1|11
ASSLAAGPEAF
>TRBV9|TRBJ2-7|12
ASSGPGLATEQY
>TRBV14|TRBJ2-3|14
ASSQDGSWGHDTQY
>TRBV12-3/TRBV12-4|TRBJ2-5|12
ASSFQSPQETQY
>TRBV7-9|TRBJ1-6|12
ASSLARGGSPLH
>TRBV5-1|TRBJ2-5|13
ASGVMGTSQETQY
>TRBV4-3|TRBJ1-1|12
ASSQEGRGTEAF
>TRBV5-1|TRBJ2-1|12
ASSSLPSYNEQF
>TRBV5-1|TRBJ2-1|13
ASTAFPSGVNEQF
>TRBV20-1|TRBJ1-2|12
SARVVTGNYGYT
>TRBV9|TRBJ2-1|15
ASSVFSGQDADDEQF
>TRBV4-3|TRBJ2-3|15
ASSQGPWTGGADTQY
>TRBV7-8|TRBJ2-7|16
ASSLGPRPGTGSYEQY
>TRBV28|TRBJ2-3|11
ASSRDGLNTQY
>TRBV6-1|TRBJ2-1|13
ASSPLQRAGNEQF
>TRBV6-1|TRBJ2-1|13
ASRPSSGAYNEQF
>TRBV12-3/TRBV12-4|TRBJ2-4|12
ASSGDGAKNIQY
>TRBV12-3/TRBV12-4|TRBJ2-1|13
ASIAARGSYNEQF
>TRBV9|TRBJ2-2|13
ASSAGQINTGELF
>TRBV27|TRBJ2-2|14
ASSLFSGIDTGELF
>TRBV7-6|TRBJ2-1|19
ASSLDPWGTGVLGSYNEQF
>TRBV5-1|TRBJ1-4|11
ASSFGGYEKLF
>TRBV19|TRBJ1-1|11
ASSQRENTEAF
>TRBV4-1|TRBJ2-5|11
ASSQDYRETQY
>TRBV10-3|TRBJ2-5|13
ATTRLTERGETQY
>TRBV6-2/TRBV6-3|TRBJ1-2|12
ASKYGTAGVGYT
>TRBV2|TRBJ2-1|11
ASRKTDHNEQF
>TRBV20-1|TRBJ2-3|10
SASGSADTQY
>TRBV7-6|TRBJ2-7|13
ASSLGGDSSYEQY
>TRBV12-2|TRBJ1-5|14
ASLAKSGGLNQPQH
>TRBV5-1|TRBJ2-7|11
ASSSGQAHEQY
>TRBV4-1|TRBJ2-3|17
ASSQDWASGSMRTDTQY
>TRBV25-1|TRBJ2-3|12
ASSDRGTSDTQY
>TRBV20-1|TRBJ2-5|13
SAWTSGRGQETQY
>TRBV20-1|TRBJ2-7|11
SAPAVAGYEQY
>TRBV4-1|TRBJ2-2|11
ASSQTGQGELF
>TRBV10-1|TRBJ2-3|13
ASSEFGSGADTQY
>TRBV9|TRBJ2-3|12
ASSRQVATDTQY
>TRBV12-3/TRBV12-4|TRBJ2-3|14
ASRPGTSGRSDTQY
>TRBV7-2|TRBJ2-5|12
ASSGRTTQETQY
>TRBV7-9|TRBJ2-1|14
ASSYLTGQGAVEQF
>TRBV2|TRBJ2-7|13
ASSLSPGRSHEQY
>TRBV20-1|TRBJ2-7|13
SARDRSGLSYEQY
>TRBV7-2|TRBJ1-2|13
ASTPGTGLYYGYT
>TRBV30|TRBJ2-3|13
AWSPLAGPTDTQY